The 23 T cell receptor beta chains below all came from one sample that was sequenced in a study of blood T cell repertoires in COVID-19. Measured with immunoSEQ multiplex PCR; TCRdb has only the in-frame clones, and not every one. The top ten clones hold 11% of a sample with approximately 260,000 clones, approximately 85% of them seen once. The material sequenced was peripheral blood. These receptors originate from a woman between 70 and 85 years old with acute or convalescent COVID-19.

V usage is TRBV6-5 and J usage is TRBJ2-5, with 7 bases lining up with TRBD2. The CDR3 extends over 13 amino acids. V was pared by 7 bases and J by 3 bases, with 5 bases of the junction left unmatched. The germline CDR1 and CDR2 sequences are MNHEY and SVGAGI. The CDR3 DNA reads TGTGCCAGCAAGGCTAGCGGTAAAGAGACCCAGTACTTC. Its translation is CASKASGKETQYF.

This rearrangement joins TRBV3-1 (or the pseudogene TRBV3-2) to TRBJ2-1, with D possibly matching TRBD1 (5 bases). This CDR3 is 16 amino acids long. Trimming removed 0 bases from V and 2 bases from J, with 11 bases in between. Germline loops: CDR1 LGHDT, CDR2 YNNKEL (reference sequence). CDR3 amino acids: CASSQEYRGTYNEQFF. The CDR3 DNA reads TGTGCCAGCAGCCAAGAGTATAGGGGTACCTACAATGAGCAGTTCTTC.

The gene calls are TRBV7-2 and TRBJ1-3; possibly TRBD1 for D (5 bases). Trimming took 4 bases from V and 3 from J, leaving 22 bases between them. The CDR3 has 18 amino acids. The germline V gene has CDR1 SGHTA and CDR2 FQGNSA. Here the CDR3 DNA reads TGTGCCAGCAGCTCCCTAGGCGGTTCTCAGGGAGGTGGAAACACCATATATTTT. Translating it yields CASSSLGGSQGGGNTIYF. Combining the CDR3 with reference TRBV7-2 and TRBJ1-3 gives the whole variable domain GAGVSQSPSNKVTEKGKDVELRCDPISGHTALYWYRQSLGQGLEFLIYFQGNSAPDKSGLPSDRFSAERTGGSVSTLTIQRTQQEDSAVYLCASSSLGGSQGGGNTIYFGEGSWLTVV.

The J gene is TRBJ1-1, the V gene TRBV5-4; D remains unclear. Trimming left V 0 bases short and J 6 bases short, with 6 bases between. This CDR3 contains 12 residues. CDR1 and CDR2 from the germline V gene are SGHNT and YYREEE (reference sequence). The CDR3 sequence is CASSLDSPEAFF. The CDR3 coding sequence is TGTGCCAGCAGCTTGGACAGCCCTGAAGCTTTCTTT.

The chain uses TRBV5-1 and TRBJ2-1; perhaps TRBD2 as D (5 bases). The ends were cut back, 0 bases at V and 3 bases at J, with 10 bases in the middle. From germline, CDR1 is SGHRS and CDR2 YFSETQ. This CDR3 region has 15 residues. CDR3 region: CASSLAGEIYNEQFF. The CDR3 DNA reads TGCGCCAGCAGCTTGGCCGGGGAGATCTACAATGAGCAGTTCTTC.

The chain is built from TRBV19 and TRBJ1-1, with D tentatively TRBD1 (5 bases). V dropped 10 bases and J dropped 5 bases, with 17 bases sitting between them. Per germline, CDR1 LNHDA and CDR2 SQIVND (reference sequence). The CDR3 contains 13 residues. The CDR3 DNA is TGTGCCACATCATGGGGCCTGGAGACTGAAGCTTTCTTT. Its translation is CATSWGLETEAFF.

The chain uses TRBV20-1 and TRBJ2-1; 10 positions agree with TRBD2. CDR1 is DFQATT and CDR2 is SNEGSKA in the germline V gene (reference sequence). Trimming removed 3 bases from V and 7 bases from J; junction bases left unmatched: 6. The CDR3 is 14 amino acids. The CDR3 is CSASKRGGRNEQFF. The CDR3 nucleotides read TGCAGTGCTAGTAAGCGGGGGGGCCGTAATGAGCAGTTCTTC.

The rearrangement links TRBV19 to TRBJ1-1; TRBD1 matches at 7 bases. The CDR3 runs to 14 residues. Trimming cost V 10 bases and J 4 bases; bases outside gene matches: 12. Germline V gene data show CDR1 as LNHDA and CDR2 as SQIVND (reference sequence). The CDR3 region is CATALDRRSTEAFF. CDR3 sequence (DNA): TGTGCCACCGCCTTGGACAGGAGGTCCACTGAAGCTTTCTTT.

The V gene is TRBV2, the J gene TRBJ2-3, with 10 positions matching TRBD2. Trimming cost V 7 bases and J 2 bases; bases outside gene matches: 9. Germline V gene data show CDR1 as SNHLY and CDR2 as FYNNEI. The CDR3 covers 16 residues. The CDR3 DNA is TGTGCCAGCACCGGGAGAGCGGGGGGGCCCACAGATACGCAGTATTTT. Amino acids: CASTGRAGGPTDTQYF.

The rearrangement joins TRBV7-3 to TRBJ2-3, with D tentatively TRBD2 (5 bases). Trimming cost V 2 bases and J 1 base, with 13 bases left between them. This CDR3 is 16 amino acids long. Germline V gene sequence: CDR1 SGHTA, CDR2 FQGTGA. CDR3 DNA sequence: TGTGCCAGCAGCTTATCAGTGGCGCGGGGCACAGATACGCAGTATTTT. Its translation is CASSLSVARGTDTQYF.

This chain uses TRBV9 with TRBJ2-6, with unresolved D. Germline assignment: CDR1 SGDLS and CDR2 YYNGEE. The CDR3 runs to 13 residues. V gave up 5 bases and J gave up 1 base, with 4 bases separating them. CDR3 loop: CASRRSGANVLTF. CDR3 DNA sequence: TGTGCCAGCAGGCGTTCTGGGGCCAACGTCCTGACTTTC.

A few counts support this clone. The chain joins TRBV4-1 to TRBJ1-5; no clear D gene. The ends were cut back, 0 bases at V and 1 base at J, with 10 bases in the middle. Germline lookup yields CDR1 MGHRA and CDR2 YSYEKL. The CDR3 runs 16 residues. The CDR3 nucleotides read TGCGCCAGCAGCCAAGAGGGGAGGCAGAGCAATCAGCCCCAGCATTTT. Its protein product is CASSQEGRQSNQPQHF.

V usage is TRBV6-5 and J usage is TRBJ2-1; tentative D call: TRBD1 (6 bases). V lost 8 bases, J lost 2 bases, and 13 bases lay in between. Germline CDR1 reads MNHEY; CDR2 reads SVGAGI. This CDR3 has 14 residues. For the CDR3, the DNA is TGTGCCAGCTCCGGGGCAGGGGCCTACAATGAGCAGTTCTTC. It specifies CASSGAGAYNEQFF.

The gene calls are TRBV2 and TRBJ1-4, with 10 positions matching TRBD1. Germline CDR1 SNHLY, CDR2 FYNNEI. The V segment lost 5 bases and the J segment 10 bases; nucleotides outside the gene matches: 7. The CDR3 length is 14 residues. The CDR3 here is CASSPGTGEGKLFF. CDR3 coding DNA: TGTGCCAGCAGTCCCGGGACAGGGGAGGGAAAACTGTTTTTT.

This clone was seen once. The V gene is TRBV6-5, the J gene TRBJ1-5; no reliable D call. The V end was cut by 5 bases, the J end by 2 bases, with 13 bases between. Germline assignment: CDR1 MNHEY and CDR2 SVGAGI. The CDR3 has 15 residues. CDR3 region: CASSPFGEGNQPQHF. DNA for the CDR3: TGTGCCAGCAGTCCCTTCGGGGAGGGCAATCAGCCCCAGCATTTT.

The chain couples TRBV3-1 (or the pseudogene TRBV3-2) to TRBJ2-7; D is ambiguous. The germline gives CDR1 LGHDT, CDR2 YNNKEL (reference sequence). With 6 bases removed from V and 3 bases from J, the gap between germline ends came to 12 bases. CDR3 length equals 13 residues. DNA for the CDR3: TGTGCCAGCAGTGGAAACAGCCTCTACGAGCAGTACTTC. Translating gives CASSGNSLYEQYF.

The V call is TRBV7-9, the J call TRBJ1-5; D is unclear. Deletions cut 5 bases from V and 5 bases from J, with 10 bases between. CDR1 SEHNR and CDR2 FQNEAQ come from the germline V gene (reference sequence). This CDR3 has 13 amino acids. For the CDR3, the DNA is TGTGCCAGCAGCCAGACCGGGGATCAGCCCCAGCATTTT. The encoded protein is CASSQTGDQPQHF. Supplemented by reference TRBV7-9 and TRBJ1-5, the full variable domain reads DTGVSQNPRHKITKRGQNVTFRCDPISEHNRLYWYRQTLGQGPEFLTYFQNEAQLEKSRLLSDRFSAERPKGSFSTLEIQRTEQGDSAMYLCASSQTGDQPQHFGDGTRLSIL.

The V gene is TRBV6-5, the J gene TRBJ1-5; D possibly corresponds to TRBD1 (6 bases). The V and J ends lost 6 bases and 1 base respectively, with 13 bases between them. CDR1 and CDR2 from the germline V gene are MNHEY and SVGAGI. This CDR3 region has 15 residues. The CDR3 sequence is CASRGRGASNQPQHF. The CDR3 DNA sequence: TGTGCCAGCAGAGGACGGGGGGCGAGCAATCAGCCCCAGCATTTT.

This clone was observed a few times. The chain recombines TRBV21-1 with TRBJ1-5; the table assigns TRBD1, which was not confirmed against the DNA. TRBV21-1 is listed as a pseudogene. The CDR3 has 13 residues. CDR3 amino acids: CASRQGPNQPQHF. The CDR3, as DNA: TGTGCCAGCAGACAGGGCCCAAATCAGCCCCAGCATTTT.

The gene calls are TRBV6-5 and TRBJ2-5; no firm D call. Germline V CDR1 and CDR2: MNHEY, SVGAGI. The CDR3 covers 10 residues. Between the trimmed V and J ends, which lost 10 bases and 1 base, there was a span of 4 bases. This CDR3 reads CATSQETQYF. CDR3 nucleotides: TGTGCCACGTCCCAAGAGACCCAGTACTTC.

This chain joins TRBV3-1 (or the pseudogene TRBV3-2) and TRBJ1-4; D is perhaps TRBD1 (6 bases). The CDR3 is 15 residues long. Trimming shortened V by 4 bases and J by 0 bases, and 9 bases separated the two germline ends. The germline CDR1 and CDR2 sequences are LGHDT and YNNKEL (reference sequence). The CDR3 loop is CASSRQEATNEKLFF. CDR3 bases: TGTGCCAGCAGCCGACAGGAAGCAACTAATGAAAAACTGTTTTTT.

The chain links TRBV5-1 to TRBJ1-2; D is perhaps TRBD1 (6 bases). The V and J ends lost 4 bases and 2 bases respectively, with 12 bases between them. This CDR3 is 14 amino acids long. Germline V lookup: CDR1 SGHRS, CDR2 YFSETQ. The CDR3 bases are TGCGCCAGCAGCGAAACAGGGCTCAACTATGGCTACACCTTC. This codes for CASSETGLNYGYTF.

A word on this clone: One end of the junction varies from germline; a read error may be responsible. CDR3 DNA sequence: TGTGCCAGCAGTTTAGGGGGGAGGGGAAATTTT. This sequence encodes CASSLGGRGNF. J is TRBJ2-3 and V is TRBV12-3 or TRBV12-4; the match to TRBD2 covers 7 bases. The CDR3 loop spans 11 amino acids.